This T cell receptor beta chain was sequenced during a study of tumor-infiltrating lymphocytes in primary liver carcinoma. Study-level information: Patients of both sexes were 30 to 69 years old.

A word on this clonotype: Relative to the germline gene, one junction end is altered; a read error may explain this.

RNA and DNA were co-extracted from 20-30 mg of unsorted bulk tissue. The template, about 550 ng total RNA, yielded TCR beta cDNA made with a constant-region primer. Slightly modified ARM-PCR, run as three nested multiplex PCR rounds, produced the TCR beta libraries. TCRdb analysed the multiplex PCR reads with MiXCR anew, one entry per CDR3 protein. This table has fewer than 150,000 distinct CDR3 sequences, less than 80% appearing once. The origin of this receptor is a woman aged 60-75 years with primary liver carcinoma and hepatitis B virus infection. The material sequenced was liver tumor tissue from sampling region 1. Subset specified: tumor region T1, superior pole.

This CDR3 reads CANSYTTSGGSTDTQYF. As DNA, the CDR3 is TGTGCCAACAGTTACACAACTAGCGGGGGAAGCACAGATACGCAGTATTTT. This chain connects TRBV6-6 to TRBJ2-3; 11 bases are shared with TRBD2. The CDR3 is made up of 17 amino acids. In germline, CDR1 is MNHNY, CDR2 SVGAGI (reference sequence).